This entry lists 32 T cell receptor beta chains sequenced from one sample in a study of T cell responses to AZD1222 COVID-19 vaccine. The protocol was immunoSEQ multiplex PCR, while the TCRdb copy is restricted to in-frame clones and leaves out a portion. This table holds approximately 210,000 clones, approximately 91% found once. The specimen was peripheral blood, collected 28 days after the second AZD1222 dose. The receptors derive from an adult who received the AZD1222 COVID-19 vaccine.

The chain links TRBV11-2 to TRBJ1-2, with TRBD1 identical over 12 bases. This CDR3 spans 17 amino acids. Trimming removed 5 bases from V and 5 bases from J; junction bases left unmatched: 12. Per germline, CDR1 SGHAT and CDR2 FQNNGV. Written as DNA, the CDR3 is TGTGCCAGCAGCAGACCCGGGACAGGGGGCAGAAGGTATGGCTACACCTTC. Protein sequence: CASSRPGTGGRRYGYTF.

CDR3 loop: CASSDRGTASTNEKLFF. CDR3 sequence (DNA): TGTGCCAGCAGTGATAGGGGGACAGCCTCAACTAATGAAAAACTGTTTTTT. The rearrangement links TRBV2 to TRBJ1-4; TRBD1 matches 7 bases. Germline CDR1 reads SNHLY; CDR2 reads FYNNEI. This CDR3 is built from 17 residues. V shed 3 bases, J shed 0 bases, and the junction held 7 bases outside the gene matches.

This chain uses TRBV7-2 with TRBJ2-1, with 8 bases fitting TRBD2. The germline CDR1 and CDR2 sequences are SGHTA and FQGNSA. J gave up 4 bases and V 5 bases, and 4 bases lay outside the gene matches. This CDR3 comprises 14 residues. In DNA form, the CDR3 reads TGTGCCAGCAGCCAAGGACTAGCTTACAATGAGCAGTTCTTC. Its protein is CASSQGLAYNEQFF. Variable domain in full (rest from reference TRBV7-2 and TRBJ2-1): GAGVSQSPSNKVTEKGKDVELRCDPISGHTALYWYRQSLGQGLEFLIYFQGNSAPDKSGLPSDRFSAERTGGSVSTLTIQRTQQEDSAVYLCASSQGLAYNEQFFGPGTRLTVL.

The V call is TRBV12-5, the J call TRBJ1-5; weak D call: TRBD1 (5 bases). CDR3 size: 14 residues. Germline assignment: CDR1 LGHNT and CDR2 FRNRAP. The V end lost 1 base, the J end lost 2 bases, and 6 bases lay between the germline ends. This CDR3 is CASGLAQGNQPQHF. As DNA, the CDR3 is TGTGCTAGTGGTTTGGCACAGGGCAATCAGCCCCAGCATTTT.

The CDR3 coding sequence is TGTGCCAGCAGTGTCTCCACCTCGAACACTGAAGCTTTCTTT. Protein sequence: CASSVSTSNTEAFF. V gene TRBV25-1 combines with J gene TRBJ1-1; the D is unclear. The CDR3 sequence is 14 residues long. Per the germline V gene, CDR1 is MGHDK and CDR2 is SYGVNS. Trimming removed 4 bases at V and 1 base at J, with 10 bases between.

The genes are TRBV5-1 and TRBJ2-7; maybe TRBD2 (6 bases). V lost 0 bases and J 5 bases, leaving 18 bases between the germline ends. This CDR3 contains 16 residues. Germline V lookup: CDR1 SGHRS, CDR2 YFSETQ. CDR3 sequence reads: CASSLAGGLAEHEQYF. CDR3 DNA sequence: TGCGCCAGCAGCTTGGCCGGGGGTCTAGCTGAGCACGAGCAGTACTTC.

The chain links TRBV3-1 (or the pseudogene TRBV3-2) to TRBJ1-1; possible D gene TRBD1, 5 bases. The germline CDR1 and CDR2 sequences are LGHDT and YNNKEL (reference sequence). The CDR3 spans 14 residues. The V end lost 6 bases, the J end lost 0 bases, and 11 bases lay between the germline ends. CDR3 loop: CASRQEPLNTEAFF. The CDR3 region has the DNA TGTGCCAGCAGACAGGAGCCGTTGAACACTGAAGCTTTCTTT.

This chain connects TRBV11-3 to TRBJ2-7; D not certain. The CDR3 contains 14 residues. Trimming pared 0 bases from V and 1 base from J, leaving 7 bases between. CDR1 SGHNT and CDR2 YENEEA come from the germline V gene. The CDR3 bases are TGTGCCAGCAGCTTAGACAGGTCATCCTACGAGCAGTACTTC. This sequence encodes CASSLDRSSYEQYF.

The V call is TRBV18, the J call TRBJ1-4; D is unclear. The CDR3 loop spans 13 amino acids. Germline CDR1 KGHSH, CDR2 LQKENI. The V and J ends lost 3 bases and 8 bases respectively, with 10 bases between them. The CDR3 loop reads CASSPTPEEKLFF. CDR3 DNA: TGTGCCAGCTCACCGACCCCTGAGGAAAAACTGTTTTTT. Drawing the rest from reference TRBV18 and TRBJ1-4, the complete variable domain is NAGVMQNPRHLVRRRGQEARLRCSPMKGHSHVYWYRQLPEEGLKFMVYLQKENIIDESGMPKERFSAEFPKEGPSILRIQQVVRGDSAAYFCASSPTPEEKLFFGSGTQLSVL.

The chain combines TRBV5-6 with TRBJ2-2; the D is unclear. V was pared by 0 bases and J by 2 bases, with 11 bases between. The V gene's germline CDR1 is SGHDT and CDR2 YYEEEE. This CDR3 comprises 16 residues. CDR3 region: CASSLVWPPNTGELFF. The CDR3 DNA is TGTGCCAGCAGCTTGGTATGGCCCCCTAACACCGGGGAGCTGTTTTTT.

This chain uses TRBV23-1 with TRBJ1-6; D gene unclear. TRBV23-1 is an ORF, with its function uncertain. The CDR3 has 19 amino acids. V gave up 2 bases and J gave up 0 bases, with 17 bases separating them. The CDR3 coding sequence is TGCGCCAGCAGTCAAGTCTATACGGGAATAAGCTCCTATAATTCACCCCTCCACTTT. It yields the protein CASSQVYTGISSYNSPLHF.

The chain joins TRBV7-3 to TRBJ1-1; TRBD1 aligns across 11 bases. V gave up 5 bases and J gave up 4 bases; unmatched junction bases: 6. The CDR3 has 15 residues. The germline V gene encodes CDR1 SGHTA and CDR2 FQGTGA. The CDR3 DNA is TGTGCCAGCAGCCCAACCGGGACAGGGGGCACTGAAGCTTTCTTT. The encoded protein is CASSPTGTGGTEAFF.

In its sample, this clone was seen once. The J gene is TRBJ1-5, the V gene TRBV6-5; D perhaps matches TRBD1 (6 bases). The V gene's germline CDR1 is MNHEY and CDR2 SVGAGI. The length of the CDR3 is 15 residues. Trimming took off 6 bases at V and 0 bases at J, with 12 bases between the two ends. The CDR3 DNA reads TGTGCCAGCAGCCAAGACAGGTATAGCAATCAGCCCCAGCATTTT. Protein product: CASSQDRYSNQPQHF.

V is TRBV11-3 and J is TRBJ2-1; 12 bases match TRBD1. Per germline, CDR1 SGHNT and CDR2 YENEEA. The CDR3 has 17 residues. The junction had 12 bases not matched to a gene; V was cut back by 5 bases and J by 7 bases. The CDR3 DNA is TGTGCCAGCAGCCCCTATCAGGGACAGGGGGCGCGAAATGAGCAGTTCTTC. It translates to CASSPYQGQGARNEQFF.

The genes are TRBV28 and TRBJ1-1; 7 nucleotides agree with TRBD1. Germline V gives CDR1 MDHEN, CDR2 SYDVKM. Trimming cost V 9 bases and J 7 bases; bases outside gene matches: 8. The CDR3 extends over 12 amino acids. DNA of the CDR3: TGTGCCAGTTCGGGACAGAAGCTTGAAGCTTTCTTT. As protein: CASSGQKLEAFF.

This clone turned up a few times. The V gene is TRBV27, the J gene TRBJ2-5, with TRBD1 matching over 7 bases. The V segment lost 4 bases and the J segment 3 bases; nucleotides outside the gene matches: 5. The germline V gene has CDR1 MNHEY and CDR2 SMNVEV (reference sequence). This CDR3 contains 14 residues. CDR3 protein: CASSYNRGKETQYF. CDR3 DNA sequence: TGTGCCAGCAGTTATAACAGGGGCAAAGAGACCCAGTACTTC.

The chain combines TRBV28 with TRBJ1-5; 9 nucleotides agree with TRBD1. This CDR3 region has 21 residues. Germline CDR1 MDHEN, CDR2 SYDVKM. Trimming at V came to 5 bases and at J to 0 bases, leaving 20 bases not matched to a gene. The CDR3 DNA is TGTGCCAGCAGTCCATTCCCTTTGCGACAGGGGGGGGAGTATAGCAATCAGCCCCAGCATTTT. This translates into CASSPFPLRQGGEYSNQPQHF.

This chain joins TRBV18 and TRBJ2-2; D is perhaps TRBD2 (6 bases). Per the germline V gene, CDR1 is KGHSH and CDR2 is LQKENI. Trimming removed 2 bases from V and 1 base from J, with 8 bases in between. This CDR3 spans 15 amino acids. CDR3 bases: TGTGCCAGCTCACCAGGCGGGATGAACACCGGGGAGCTGTTTTTT. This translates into CASSPGGMNTGELFF.

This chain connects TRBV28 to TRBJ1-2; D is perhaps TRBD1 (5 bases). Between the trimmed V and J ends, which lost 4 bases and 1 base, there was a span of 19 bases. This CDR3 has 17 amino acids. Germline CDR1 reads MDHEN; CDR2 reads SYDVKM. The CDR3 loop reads CASSSGSYAPFNYGYTF. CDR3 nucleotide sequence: TGTGCCAGCAGTTCAGGGAGCTATGCTCCTTTTAACTATGGCTACACCTTC.

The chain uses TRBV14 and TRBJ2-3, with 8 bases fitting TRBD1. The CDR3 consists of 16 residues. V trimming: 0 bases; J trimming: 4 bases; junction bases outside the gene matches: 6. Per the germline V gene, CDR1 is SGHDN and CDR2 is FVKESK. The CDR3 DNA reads TGTGCCAGCAGCCAAGATCTTAGGACAGGGCCAGATACGCAGTATTTT. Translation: CASSQDLRTGPDTQYF.

The CDR3 region is CASSLWGAAKNIQYF. CDR3 nucleotides: TGTGCCAGCAGCTTATGGGGAGCGGCCAAAAACATTCAGTACTTC. This chain connects TRBV5-6 to TRBJ2-4, with TRBD2 as a possible D gene (5 bases). CDR1 is SGHDT and CDR2 is YYEEEE in the germline V gene. The V gene lost 2 bases and the J gene lost 1 base, with 10 bases spanning the gap. The length of the CDR3 is 15 residues.

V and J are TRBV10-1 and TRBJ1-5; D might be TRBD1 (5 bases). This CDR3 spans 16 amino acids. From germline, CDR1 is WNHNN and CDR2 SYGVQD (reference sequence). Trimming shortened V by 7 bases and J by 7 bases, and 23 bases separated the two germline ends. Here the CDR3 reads CASKSQAGKPSQPQHF. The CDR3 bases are TGCGCCAGCAAATCCCAGGCAGGGAAGCCTTCCCAGCCCCAGCATTTT.

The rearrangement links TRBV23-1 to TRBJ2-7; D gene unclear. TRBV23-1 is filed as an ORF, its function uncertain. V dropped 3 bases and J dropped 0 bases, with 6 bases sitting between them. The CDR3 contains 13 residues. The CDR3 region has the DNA TGCGCCAGCAGTCACCCCAGCTCCTACGAGCAGTACTTC. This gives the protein CASSHPSSYEQYF.

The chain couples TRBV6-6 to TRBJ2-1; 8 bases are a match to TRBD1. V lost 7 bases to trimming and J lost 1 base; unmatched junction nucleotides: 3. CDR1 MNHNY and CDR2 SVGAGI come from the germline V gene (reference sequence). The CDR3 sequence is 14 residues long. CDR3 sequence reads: CASTGQGSYNEQFF. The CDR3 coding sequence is TGTGCCAGCACCGGACAGGGATCCTACAATGAGCAGTTCTTC.

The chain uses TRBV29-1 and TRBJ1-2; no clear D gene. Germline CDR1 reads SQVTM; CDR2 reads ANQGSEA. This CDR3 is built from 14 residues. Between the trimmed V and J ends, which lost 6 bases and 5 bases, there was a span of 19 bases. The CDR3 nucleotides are TGCAGCGTCGCTACAGCCGAACGAGGGTATGGCTACACCTTC. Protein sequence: CSVATAERGYGYTF.

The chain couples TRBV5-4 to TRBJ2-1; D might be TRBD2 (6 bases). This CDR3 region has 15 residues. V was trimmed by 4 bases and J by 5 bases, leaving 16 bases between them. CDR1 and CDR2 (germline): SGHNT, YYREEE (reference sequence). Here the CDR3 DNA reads TGTGCCAGCAGCCTGGGACTGGCAAGGGACAATGAGCAGTTCTTC. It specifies CASSLGLARDNEQFF.

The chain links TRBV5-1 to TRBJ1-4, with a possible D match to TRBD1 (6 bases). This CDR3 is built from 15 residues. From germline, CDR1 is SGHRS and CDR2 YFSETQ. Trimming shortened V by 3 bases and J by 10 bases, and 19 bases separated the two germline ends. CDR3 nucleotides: TGCGCCAGCAGCTCGCTAGACAGGCCCCAGGGAAAACTGTTTTTT. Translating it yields CASSSLDRPQGKLFF. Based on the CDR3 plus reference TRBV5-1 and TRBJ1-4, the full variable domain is KAGVTQTPRYLIKTRGQQVTLSCSPISGHRSVSWYQQTPGQGLQFLFEYFSETQRNKGNFPGRFSGRQFSNSRSEMNVSTLELGDSALYLCASSSLDRPQGKLFFGSGTQLSVL.

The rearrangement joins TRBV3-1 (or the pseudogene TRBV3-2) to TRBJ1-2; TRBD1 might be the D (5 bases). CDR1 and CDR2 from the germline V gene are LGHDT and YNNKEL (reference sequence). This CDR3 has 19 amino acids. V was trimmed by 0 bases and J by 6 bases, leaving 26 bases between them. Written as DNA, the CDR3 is TGTGCCAGCAGCCAAGATGATGGGGCTTACGAAAGCGGGGCAAATGGCTACACCTTC. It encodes CASSQDDGAYESGANGYTF.

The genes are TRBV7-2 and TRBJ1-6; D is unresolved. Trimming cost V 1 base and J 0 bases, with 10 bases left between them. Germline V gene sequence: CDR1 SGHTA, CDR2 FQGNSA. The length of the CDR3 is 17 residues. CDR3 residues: CASSLDPFSSYNSPLHF. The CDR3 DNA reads TGTGCCAGCAGCTTAGATCCGTTTAGCTCCTATAATTCACCCCTCCACTTT.

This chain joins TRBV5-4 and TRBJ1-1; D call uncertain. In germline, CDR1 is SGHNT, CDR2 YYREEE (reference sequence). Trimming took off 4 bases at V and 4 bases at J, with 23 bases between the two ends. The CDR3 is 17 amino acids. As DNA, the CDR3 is TGTGCCAGCAGCAAAGGCCAGCCGGGCCGCCTTTTCACTGAAGCTTTCTTT. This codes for CASSKGQPGRLFTEAFF.

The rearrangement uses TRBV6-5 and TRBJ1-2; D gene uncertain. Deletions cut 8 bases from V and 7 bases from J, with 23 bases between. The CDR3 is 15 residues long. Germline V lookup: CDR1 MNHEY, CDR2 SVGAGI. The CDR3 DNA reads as TGTGCCAGCTGCTCAAAAGTTCCATCCCTCCCTGGCTACACCTTC. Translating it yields CASCSKVPSLPGYTF.

The DNA for the CDR3 is TGTGCCAGCCTGAATCTCCCGAACACTGAAGCTTTCTTT. Its protein product is CASLNLPNTEAFF. The chain links TRBV28 to TRBJ1-1; D remains ambiguous. CDR3 length equals 13 residues. CDR1 is MDHEN, CDR2 SYDVKM, per germline. V was clipped by 8 bases and J by 1 base, with 11 bases between them.